These 19 T cell receptor beta chains share one sample of origin, sequenced in a study of blood T cell repertoires in COVID-19. Clones were read by immunoSEQ multiplex PCR, and TCRdb kept only the in-frame ones, dropping some. In the table there are about 180,000 clones, around 83% of which are singletons. Input material: peripheral blood. Receptor source: a woman under 40 with active or convalescent COVID-19.

The chain combines TRBV19 with TRBJ2-5, with D uncertain. Germline V gives CDR1 LNHDA, CDR2 SQIVND (reference sequence). Trimming took off 3 bases at V and 5 bases at J, with 13 bases between the two ends. The CDR3 runs 14 residues. CDR3 residues: CASSIDSGAETQYF. The CDR3 coding sequence is TGTGCCAGTAGTATTGATTCAGGTGCGGAGACCCAGTACTTC.

This rearrangement joins TRBV19 to TRBJ1-1; 7 bases align to TRBD1. In germline, CDR1 is LNHDA, CDR2 SQIVND (reference sequence). The CDR3 is 12 amino acids. Trimming removed 3 bases from V and 10 bases from J; junction bases left unmatched: 5. The CDR3 DNA follows: TGTGCCAGTAGTATCGGACAGGCTGGAGCTTTCTTT. It translates to CASSIGQAGAFF. Full variable domain (missing parts from reference TRBV19 and TRBJ1-1): DGGITQSPKYLFRKEGQNVTLSCEQNLNHDAMYWYRQDPGQGLRLIYYSQIVNDFQKGDIAEGYSVSREKKESFPLTVTSAQKNPTAFYLCASSIGQAGAFFGQGTRLTVV.

This chain links TRBV7-9 with TRBJ1-1; perhaps TRBD1 as D (5 bases). Trimming pared 3 bases from V and 6 bases from J, leaving 26 bases between. The CDR3 runs 18 residues. Germline CDR1 is SEHNR and CDR2 is FQNEAQ (reference sequence). CDR3 region: CASSFISGTGRRGSEAFF. The CDR3 bases are TGTGCCAGCAGCTTTATTTCGGGGACGGGGAGGCGAGGGTCTGAAGCTTTCTTT.

There are a few counts of this clone. This chain uses TRBV5-1 with TRBJ2-7, with a tentative D call TRBD2 (6 bases). V lost 5 bases and J lost 4, with 19 bases in between. This CDR3 is built from 15 residues. Per the germline V gene, CDR1 is SGHRS and CDR2 is YFSETQ. CDR3 sequence: CASRDLRGGQYEQYF. The CDR3 DNA is TGCGCCAGCAGGGACCTACGGGGAGGTCAATACGAGCAGTACTTC.

The V call is TRBV14, the J call TRBJ2-7; TRBD1 aligns across 9 bases. The trim removed 4 bases at V and 3 bases at J, leaving 10 bases unmatched. Germline V gives CDR1 SGHDN, CDR2 FVKESK. The CDR3 is made up of 16 amino acids. The CDR3 protein is CASSRKTGGPLYEQYF. The CDR3 region has the DNA TGTGCCAGCAGCCGGAAAACAGGGGGCCCCCTCTACGAGCAGTACTTC.

V and J are TRBV10-3 and TRBJ2-7; TRBD1 might be the D (6 bases). V lost 2 bases and J lost 0, with 17 bases in between. This CDR3 has 17 residues. Germline V gene data show CDR1 as ENHRY and CDR2 as SYGVKD. CDR3 in DNA: TGTGCCATCAGTGAGACATGGGACACCCGGAGCTCCTACGAGCAGTACTTC. Residues: CAISETWDTRSSYEQYF.

The CDR3 DNA reads as TGTGCCAGCAGCTTAGCCATAGGTGGGCAAAGAGTTGAAGCTTTCTTT. This translates into CASSLAIGGQRVEAFF. The J gene is TRBJ1-1, the V gene TRBV11-2, with unresolved D. The germline V gene encodes CDR1 SGHAT and CDR2 FQNNGV. Trimming stripped 1 base from V and 7 bases from J, with 19 bases between. CDR3 length equals 16 residues.

This clone has a handful of counts. The chain combines TRBV7-9 with TRBJ2-7, with D maybe TRBD2 (5 bases). V was clipped by 4 bases and J by 3 bases, with 13 bases between them. Germline V gene data show CDR1 as SEHNR and CDR2 as FQNEAQ (reference sequence). CDR3 length: 14 residues. CDR3 in amino acids: CASSYVSGNYEQYF. The DNA for the CDR3 is TGTGCCAGCAGCTACGTATCCGGGAACTACGAGCAGTACTTC. The whole variable domain, remainder taken from reference TRBV7-9 and TRBJ2-7, is DTGVSQNPRHKITKRGQNVTFRCDPISEHNRLYWYRQTLGQGPEFLTYFQNEAQLEKSRLLSDRFSAERPKGSFSTLEIQRTEQGDSAMYLCASSYVSGNYEQYFGPGTRLTVT.

The chain recombines TRBV7-9 with TRBJ2-1, with 8 nucleotides matching TRBD2. Germline V CDR1 and CDR2: SEHNR, FQNEAQ (reference sequence). V was clipped by 5 bases and J by 2 bases; unmatched bases: 8. The CDR3 runs to 16 residues. CDR3 DNA: TGTGCCAGCAGCGGCAAGCGGGGGCGCGCCTACAATGAGCAGTTCTTC. It specifies CASSGKRGRAYNEQFF. The full variable domain, with the rest looked up from reference TRBV7-9 and TRBJ2-1, is DTGVSQNPRHKITKRGQNVTFRCDPISEHNRLYWYRQTLGQGPEFLTYFQNEAQLEKSRLLSDRFSAERPKGSFSTLEIQRTEQGDSAMYLCASSGKRGRAYNEQFFGPGTRLTVL.

Notes on this clone: One end of the junction fails to match germline, which may point to a read error. This same CDR3 is encoded by further DNA sequences in the sample. The chain links TRBV4-2 to TRBJ1-5; 9 bases map to TRBD1. The CDR3 has 14 amino acids. Germline CDR1 and CDR2: LGHNA and YNFKEQ. CDR3 DNA sequence: TGTGCCAGTAGCCAAGAGGACAGGGGTCAGCCCCAGCATTTT. Encoded protein: CASSQEDRGQPQHF.

The chain couples TRBV2 to TRBJ1-5; D is unresolved. Trimming cost V 7 bases and J 7 bases, with 11 bases left between them. This CDR3 contains 12 residues. Germline V gene lookup returns CDR1 SNHLY and CDR2 FYNNEI. This CDR3 reads CASNEGRQPQHF. CDR3 in DNA: TGTGCCAGCAACGAGGGTAGACAGCCCCAGCATTTT.

This chain uses TRBV19 with TRBJ2-7, with a tentative D call TRBD2 (6 bases). Germline-derived CDR1 and CDR2 are LNHDA and SQIVND (reference sequence). CDR3 size: 13 residues. Trimming removed 9 bases from V and 5 bases from J, with 17 bases in between. The CDR3 loop is CARDRDPGDEQYF. The CDR3 DNA reads TGTGCCAGGGACCGGGACCCGGGGGACGAGCAGTACTTC.

This clone occurred many times. The chain is built from TRBV28 and TRBJ2-5, with 15 positions matching TRBD2. The germline CDR1 and CDR2 sequences are MDHEN and SYDVKM. With 6 bases clipped from V and 4 bases from J, the junction kept 9 bases outside the gene matches. CDR3 size: 17 residues. The CDR3 is CASRGTSGRFGGETQYF. The DNA of the CDR3 is TGTGCCAGCAGAGGGACTAGCGGGAGGTTTGGGGGAGAGACCCAGTACTTC.

The chain has TRBV30 and TRBJ2-2; TRBD1 matches at 8 bases. CDR3 length: 14 residues. V dropped 4 bases and J dropped 6; count of bases not matched to a gene: 7. CDR1 and CDR2 from the germline V gene are GTSNPN and SVGIG (reference sequence). This CDR3 is CAWTRQGLPGELFF. Here the CDR3 DNA reads TGTGCCTGGACTCGACAGGGGTTGCCCGGGGAGCTGTTTTTT.

In nucleotides, the CDR3 is TGCGCCAGCAGCCAACCGGTGCAGGTGAACACTGAAGCTTTCTTT. Translation: CASSQPVQVNTEAFF. This chain uses TRBV4-1 with TRBJ1-1; D is unresolved. Per germline, CDR1 MGHRA and CDR2 YSYEKL. V was trimmed by 2 bases and J by 0 bases, leaving 10 bases between them. The CDR3 spans 15 residues.

J is TRBJ2-5 and V is TRBV10-3, with D hard to call. V lost 6 bases and J 2 bases, leaving 13 bases between the germline ends. This CDR3 contains 14 residues. Germline-derived CDR1 and CDR2 are ENHRY and SYGVKD. CDR3 region: CAISDGVTQETQYF. DNA for the CDR3: TGTGCCATCAGCGACGGAGTTACTCAAGAGACCCAGTACTTC.

The gene calls are TRBV7-2 and TRBJ2-5; D may be TRBD2 (6 bases). Trimming pared 7 bases from V and 5 bases from J, leaving 17 bases between. This CDR3 region has 14 residues. CDR1 is SGHTA, CDR2 FQGNSA, per germline. This CDR3 is CASTYSGSRETQYF. CDR3 coding DNA: TGTGCCAGCACCTACTCCGGGAGTCGGGAGACCCAGTACTTC. Full variable domain (rest looked up from reference TRBV7-2 and TRBJ2-5): GAGVSQSPSNKVTEKGKDVELRCDPISGHTALYWYRQSLGQGLEFLIYFQGNSAPDKSGLPSDRFSAERTGGSVSTLTIQRTQQEDSAVYLCASTYSGSRETQYFGPGTRLLVL.

The J gene is TRBJ2-7, the V gene TRBV3-1 (or the pseudogene TRBV3-2), with TRBD1 as a possible D gene (6 bases). V gave up 3 bases and J gave up 6 bases, with 15 bases separating them. The CDR3 spans 14 residues. CDR1 is LGHDT and CDR2 is YNNKEL in the germline V gene (reference sequence). CDR3 in amino acids: CASSQGRGSGEQYF. In nucleotides, the CDR3 is TGTGCCAGCAGCCAGGGCAGGGGATCGGGCGAGCAGTACTTC.

This chain links TRBV20-1 with TRBJ2-5; 12 bases line up with TRBD2. Trimming took 3 bases from V and 5 from J; bases not matched to a gene: 13. Germline V gives CDR1 DFQATT, CDR2 SNEGSKA (reference sequence). There are 17 residues in the CDR3. CDR3 in DNA: TGCAGTGCTAGTAGGCTAGCGGGAGGGCCTGGAGTGGAGACCCAGTACTTC. Protein sequence: CSASRLAGGPGVETQYF.